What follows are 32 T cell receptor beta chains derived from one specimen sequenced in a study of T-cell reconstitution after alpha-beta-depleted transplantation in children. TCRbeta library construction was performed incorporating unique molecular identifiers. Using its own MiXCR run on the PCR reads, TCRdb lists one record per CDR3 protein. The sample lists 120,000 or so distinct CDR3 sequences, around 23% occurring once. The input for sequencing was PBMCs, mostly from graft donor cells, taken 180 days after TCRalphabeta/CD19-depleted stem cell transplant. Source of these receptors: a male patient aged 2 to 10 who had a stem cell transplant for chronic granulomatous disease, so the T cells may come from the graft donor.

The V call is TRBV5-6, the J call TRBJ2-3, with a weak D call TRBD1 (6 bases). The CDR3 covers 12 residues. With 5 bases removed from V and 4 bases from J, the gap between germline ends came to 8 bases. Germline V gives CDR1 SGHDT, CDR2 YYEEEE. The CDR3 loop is CASRQGADTQYF. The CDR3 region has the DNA TGTGCCAGCAGACAGGGAGCAGATACGCAGTATTTT. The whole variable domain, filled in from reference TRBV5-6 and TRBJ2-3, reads DAGVTQSPTHLIKTRGQQVTLRCSPKSGHDTVSWYQQALGQGPQFIFQYYEEEERQRGNFPDRFSGHQFPNYSSELNVNALLLGDSALYLCASRQGADTQYFGPGTRLTVL.

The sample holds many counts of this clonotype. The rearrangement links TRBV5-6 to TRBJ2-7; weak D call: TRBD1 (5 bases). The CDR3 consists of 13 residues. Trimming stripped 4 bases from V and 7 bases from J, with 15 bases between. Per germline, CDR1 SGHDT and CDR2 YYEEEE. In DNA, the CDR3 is TGTGCCAGCAGCCCTAGGGGAATAGTGGAGCAGTACTTC. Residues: CASSPRGIVEQYF.

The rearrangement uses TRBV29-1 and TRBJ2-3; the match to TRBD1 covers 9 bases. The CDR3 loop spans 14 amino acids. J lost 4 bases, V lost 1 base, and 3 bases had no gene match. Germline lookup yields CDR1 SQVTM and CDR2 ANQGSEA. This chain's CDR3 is CSVEGGQGADTQYF. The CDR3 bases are TGCAGCGTTGAAGGGGGACAGGGCGCAGATACGCAGTATTTT.

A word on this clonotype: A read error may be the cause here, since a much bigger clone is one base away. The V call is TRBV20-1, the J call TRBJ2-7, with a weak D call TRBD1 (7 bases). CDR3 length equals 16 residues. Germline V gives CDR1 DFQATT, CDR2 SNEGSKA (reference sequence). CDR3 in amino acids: CNARDRGTVLTYEQYF. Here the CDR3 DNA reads TGCAATGCTAGAGATCGGGGGACAGTCTTAACCTACGAGCAGTACTTC.

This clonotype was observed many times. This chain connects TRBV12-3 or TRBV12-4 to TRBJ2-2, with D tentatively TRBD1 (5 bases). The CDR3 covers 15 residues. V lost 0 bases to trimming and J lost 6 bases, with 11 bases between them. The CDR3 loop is CASSLASRVSGELFF. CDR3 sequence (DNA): TGTGCCAGCAGTTTAGCCTCCAGGGTCTCCGGGGAGCTGTTTTTT.

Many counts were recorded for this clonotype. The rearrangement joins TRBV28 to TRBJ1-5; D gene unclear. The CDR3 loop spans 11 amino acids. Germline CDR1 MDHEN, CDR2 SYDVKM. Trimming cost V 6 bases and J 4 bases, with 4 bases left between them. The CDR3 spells CASRENQPQHF. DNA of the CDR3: TGTGCCAGCAGAGAAAATCAGCCCCAGCATTTT.

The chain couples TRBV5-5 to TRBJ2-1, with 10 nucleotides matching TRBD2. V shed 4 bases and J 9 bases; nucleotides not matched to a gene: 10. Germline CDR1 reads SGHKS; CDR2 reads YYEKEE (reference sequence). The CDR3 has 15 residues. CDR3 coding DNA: TGTGCCAGCAGCGCCGGGACTAGCGAAATGGGTGAGCAGTTCTTC. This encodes CASSAGTSEMGEQFF.

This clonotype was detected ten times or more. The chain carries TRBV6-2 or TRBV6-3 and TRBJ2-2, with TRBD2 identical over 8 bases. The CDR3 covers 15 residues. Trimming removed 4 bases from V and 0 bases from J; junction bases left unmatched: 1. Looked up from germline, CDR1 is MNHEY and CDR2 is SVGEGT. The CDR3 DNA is TGTGCCAGCAGTTTAGCGGGGTCGAACACCGGGGAGCTGTTTTTT. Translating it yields CASSLAGSNTGELFF.

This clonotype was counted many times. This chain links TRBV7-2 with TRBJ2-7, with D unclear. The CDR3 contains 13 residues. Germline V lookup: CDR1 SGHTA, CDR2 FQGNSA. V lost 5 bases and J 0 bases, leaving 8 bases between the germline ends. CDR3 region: CASSLPSSYEQYF. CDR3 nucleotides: TGTGCCAGCAGCCTCCCGAGCTCCTACGAGCAGTACTTC.

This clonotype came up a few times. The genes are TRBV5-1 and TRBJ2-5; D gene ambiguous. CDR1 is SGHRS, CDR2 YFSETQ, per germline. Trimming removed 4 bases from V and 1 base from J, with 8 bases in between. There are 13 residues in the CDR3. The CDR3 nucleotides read TGCGCCAGCAGCAGTCCAGTCCAAGAGACCCAGTACTTC. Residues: CASSSPVQETQYF.

CDR3 nucleotide sequence: TGTGCCAGCAGCTCGACCGCTACCTTGGACACTGAAGCTTTCTTT. This sequence encodes CASSSTATLDTEAFF. The chain combines TRBV7-2 with TRBJ1-1; no firm D call. Trimming left V 4 bases short and J 3 bases short, with 15 bases between. The CDR3 runs 15 residues. Germline CDR1 SGHTA, CDR2 FQGNSA. Full variable domain (outside the CDR3, taken from reference TRBV7-2 and TRBJ1-1): GAGVSQSPSNKVTEKGKDVELRCDPISGHTALYWYRQSLGQGLEFLIYFQGNSAPDKSGLPSDRFSAERTGGSVSTLTIQRTQQEDSAVYLCASSSTATLDTEAFFGQGTRLTVV.

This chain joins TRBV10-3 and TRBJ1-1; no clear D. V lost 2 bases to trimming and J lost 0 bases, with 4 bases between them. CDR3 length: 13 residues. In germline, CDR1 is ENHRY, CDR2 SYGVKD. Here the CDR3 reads CAISEGVNTEAFF. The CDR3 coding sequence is TGTGCCATCAGTGAGGGGGTGAACACTGAAGCTTTCTTT.

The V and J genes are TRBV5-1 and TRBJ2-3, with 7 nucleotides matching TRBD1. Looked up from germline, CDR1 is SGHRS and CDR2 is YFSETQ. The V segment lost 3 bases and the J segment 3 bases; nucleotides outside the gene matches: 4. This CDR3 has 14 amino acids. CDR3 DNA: TGCGCCAGCAGCTCAGGGACAGAAACAGATACGCAGTATTTT. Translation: CASSSGTETDTQYF.

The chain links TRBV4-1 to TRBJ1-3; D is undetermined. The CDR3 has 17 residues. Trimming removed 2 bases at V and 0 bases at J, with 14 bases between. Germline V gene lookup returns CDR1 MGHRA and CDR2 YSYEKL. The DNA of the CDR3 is TGCGCCAGCAGCCAAACTGGAATGGTTGTCTCTGGAAACACCATATATTTT. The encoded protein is CASSQTGMVVSGNTIYF.

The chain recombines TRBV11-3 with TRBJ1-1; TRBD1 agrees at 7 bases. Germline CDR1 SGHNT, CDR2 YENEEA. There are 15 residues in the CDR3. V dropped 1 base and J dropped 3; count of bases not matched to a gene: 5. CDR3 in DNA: TGTGCCAGCAGCTTAGGGGACAGCGTCGACACTGAAGCTTTCTTT. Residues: CASSLGDSVDTEAFF.

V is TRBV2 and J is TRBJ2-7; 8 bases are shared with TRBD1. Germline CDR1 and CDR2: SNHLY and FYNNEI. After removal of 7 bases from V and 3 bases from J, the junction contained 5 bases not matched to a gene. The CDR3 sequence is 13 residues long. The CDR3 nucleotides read TGTGCCAGCAACGGACAGGGTTTCTACGAGCAGTACTTC. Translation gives CASNGQGFYEQYF.

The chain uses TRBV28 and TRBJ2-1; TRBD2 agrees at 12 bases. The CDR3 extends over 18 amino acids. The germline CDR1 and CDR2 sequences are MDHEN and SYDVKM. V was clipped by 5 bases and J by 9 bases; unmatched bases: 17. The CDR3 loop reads CASSPRTGLAGFLAEQFF. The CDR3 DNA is TGTGCCAGCAGTCCCCGAACTGGACTAGCGGGATTTTTGGCTGAGCAGTTCTTC. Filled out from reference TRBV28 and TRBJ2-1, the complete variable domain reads DVKVTQSSRYLVKRTGEKVFLECVQDMDHENMFWYRQDPGLGLRLIYFSYDVKMKEKGDIPEGYSVSREKKERFSLILESASTNQTSMYLCASSPRTGLAGFLAEQFFGPGTRLTVL.

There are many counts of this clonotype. The CDR3 DNA is TGTGCCAGCACCCGAGGAGGGGTAATTTGGTCGGATACGCAGTATTTT. Protein product: CASTRGGVIWSDTQYF. J is TRBJ2-3 and V is TRBV12-3 or TRBV12-4, with D maybe TRBD2 (6 bases). The CDR3 contains 16 residues. Trimming left V 7 bases short and J 6 bases short, with 23 bases between.

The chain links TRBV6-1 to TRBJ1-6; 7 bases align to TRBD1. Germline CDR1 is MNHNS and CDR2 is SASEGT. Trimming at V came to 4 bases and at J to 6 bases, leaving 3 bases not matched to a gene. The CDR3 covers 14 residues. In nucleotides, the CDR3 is TGTGCCAGCAGTGGACAGGGTTTTAATTCACCCCTCCACTTT. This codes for CASSGQGFNSPLHF.

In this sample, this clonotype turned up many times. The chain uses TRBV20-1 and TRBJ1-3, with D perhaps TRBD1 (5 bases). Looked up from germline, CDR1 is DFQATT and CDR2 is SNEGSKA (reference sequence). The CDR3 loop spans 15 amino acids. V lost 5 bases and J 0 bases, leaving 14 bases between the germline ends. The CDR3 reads CSAVMGVSSGNTIYF. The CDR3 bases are TGCAGTGCTGTCATGGGGGTCAGCTCTGGAAACACCATATATTTT.

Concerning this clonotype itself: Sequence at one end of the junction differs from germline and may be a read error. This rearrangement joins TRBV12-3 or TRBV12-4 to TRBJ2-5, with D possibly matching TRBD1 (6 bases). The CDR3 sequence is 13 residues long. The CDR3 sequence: CGSTLRGRETQYF. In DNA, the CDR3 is TGTGGCAGCACCCTCAGGGGCCGGGAGACCCAGTACTTC.

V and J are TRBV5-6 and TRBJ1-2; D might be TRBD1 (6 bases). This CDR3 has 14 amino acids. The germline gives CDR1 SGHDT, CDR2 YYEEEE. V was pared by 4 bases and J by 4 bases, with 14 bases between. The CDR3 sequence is CASSRGAGTYGYTF. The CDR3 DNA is TGTGCCAGCAGCCGGGGGGCAGGGACCTATGGCTACACCTTC.

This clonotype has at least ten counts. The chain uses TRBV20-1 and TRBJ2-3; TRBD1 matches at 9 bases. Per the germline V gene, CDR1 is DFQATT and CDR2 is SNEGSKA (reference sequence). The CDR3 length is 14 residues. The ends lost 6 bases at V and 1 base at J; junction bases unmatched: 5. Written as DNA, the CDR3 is TGCAGTGCCTATCGGGACAGGGGCACAGATACGCAGTATTTT. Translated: CSAYRDRGTDTQYF.

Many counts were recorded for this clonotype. The CDR3 bases are TGTGCCAGCAGTTTAATTGGGCCCTTCGAAGCTTTCTTT. It encodes CASSLIGPFEAFF. The J gene is TRBJ1-1, the V gene TRBV12-3 or TRBV12-4; D unclear. V lost 2 bases and J 8 bases, leaving 12 bases between the germline ends. This CDR3 region has 13 residues.

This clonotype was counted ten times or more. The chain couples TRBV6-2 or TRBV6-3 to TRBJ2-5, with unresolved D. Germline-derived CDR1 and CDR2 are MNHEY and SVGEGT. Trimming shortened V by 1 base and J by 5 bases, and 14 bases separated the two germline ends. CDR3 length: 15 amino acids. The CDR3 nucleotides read TGTGCCAGCAGTTACTACGATCCCCACGGGGAGACCCAGTACTTC. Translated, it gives CASSYYDPHGETQYF.

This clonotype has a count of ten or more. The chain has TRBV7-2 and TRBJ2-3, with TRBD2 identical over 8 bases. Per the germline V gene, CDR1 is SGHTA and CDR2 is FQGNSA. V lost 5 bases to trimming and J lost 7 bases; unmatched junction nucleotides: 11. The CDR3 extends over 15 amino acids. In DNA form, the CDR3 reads TGTGCCAGCAGCCCCAGTAGCGGGGACTTTCATACGCAGTATTTT. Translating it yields CASSPSSGDFHTQYF. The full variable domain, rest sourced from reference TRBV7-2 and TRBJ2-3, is GAGVSQSPSNKVTEKGKDVELRCDPISGHTALYWYRQSLGQGLEFLIYFQGNSAPDKSGLPSDRFSAERTGGSVSTLTIQRTQQEDSAVYLCASSPSSGDFHTQYFGPGTRLTVL.

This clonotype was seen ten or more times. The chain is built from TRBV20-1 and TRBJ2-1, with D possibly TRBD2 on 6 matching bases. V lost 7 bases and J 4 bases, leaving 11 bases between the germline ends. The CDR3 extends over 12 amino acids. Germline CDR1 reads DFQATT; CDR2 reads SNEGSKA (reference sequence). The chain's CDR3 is CSVPLAYNEQFF. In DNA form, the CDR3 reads TGCAGTGTCCCTCTAGCGTACAATGAGCAGTTCTTC.

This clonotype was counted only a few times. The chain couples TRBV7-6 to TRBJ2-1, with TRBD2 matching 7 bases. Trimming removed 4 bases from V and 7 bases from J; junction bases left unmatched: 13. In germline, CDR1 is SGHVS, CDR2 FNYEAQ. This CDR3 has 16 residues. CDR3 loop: CASSSLWEGPLNEQFF. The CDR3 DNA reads TGTGCCAGCAGCTCCCTTTGGGAGGGCCCTTTGAATGAGCAGTTCTTC.

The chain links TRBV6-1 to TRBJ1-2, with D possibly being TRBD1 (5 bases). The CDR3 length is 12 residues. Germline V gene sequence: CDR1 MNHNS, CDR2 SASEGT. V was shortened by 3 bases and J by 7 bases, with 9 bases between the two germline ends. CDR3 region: CASSDRVVGYTF. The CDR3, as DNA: TGTGCCAGCAGTGACAGGGTTGTTGGCTACACCTTC.

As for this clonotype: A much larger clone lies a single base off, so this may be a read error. The CDR3 region has the DNA TGCAGTGCTAGCGGGAGAGGCCCAGATACGCAGTATTTT. This encodes CSASGRGPDTQYF. The V and J genes are TRBV20-1 and TRBJ2-3; tentative D call: TRBD2 (6 bases). Trimming left V 3 bases short and J 4 bases short, with 11 bases between. CDR1 and CDR2 (germline): DFQATT, SNEGSKA (reference sequence). The CDR3 sequence is 13 residues long.

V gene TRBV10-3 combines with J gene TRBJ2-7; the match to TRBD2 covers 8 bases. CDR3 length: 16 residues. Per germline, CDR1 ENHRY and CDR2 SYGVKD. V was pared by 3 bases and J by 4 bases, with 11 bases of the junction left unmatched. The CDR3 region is CAISDPGVAGFYEQYF. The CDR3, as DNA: TGTGCCATCAGTGATCCGGGGGTAGCGGGGTTTTACGAGCAGTACTTC.

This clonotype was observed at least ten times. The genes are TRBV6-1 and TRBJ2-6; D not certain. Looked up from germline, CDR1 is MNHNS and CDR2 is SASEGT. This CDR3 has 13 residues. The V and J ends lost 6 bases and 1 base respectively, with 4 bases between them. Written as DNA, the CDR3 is TGTGCCAGCAGGGAGTCTGGGGCCAACGTCCTGACTTTC. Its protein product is CASRESGANVLTF.